This T cell receptor (beta chain) was observed in a study of cytomegalovirus exposure and HLA in healthy donors. Trimming removed 4 bases from V and 0 bases from J; junction bases left unmatched: 4. Germline CDR1 KGHSH, CDR2 LQKENI. The CDR3 length is 15 residues. Study findings and constraints: It was confirmed in vitro that a few of the CMV-associated chains were specific for CMV antigens. According to the study, 150 to 200 TCR beta chains were cytomegalovirus-associated. In a later analysis, first-cohort TCR clusters were found to tend to co-occur in the 90 to 150 validation repertoires. Both high specificity and high sensitivity reportedly marked the classifier's diagnosis of cytomegalovirus status.

Comment on this clone: The antigen remains unidentified.

Clones were sequenced by immunoSEQ multiplex PCR, and TCRdb holds only the in-frame ones, with some missing. This sample has some 170,000 clones, with roughly 95% found just once. This receptor was identified in a woman aged 18-35 years in good health and CMV-seronegative. The chain has TRBV18 and TRBJ2-7, with 9 positions matching TRBD1. Sequencing used PBMCs. CDR3 DNA: TGTGCCAGCTCACAAACAGGGGGCTCCTCCTACGAGCAGTACTTC. As protein: CASSQTGGSSYEQYF.